The present T cell receptor (beta chain) was sequenced within a study of blood T cell repertoires in COVID-19. The overall study: Sources were T cells, B-cell-depleted T cells, or PBMCs; the material itself was cDNA or gDNA.

The CDR3 has 14 amino acids. Deletions cut 0 bases from V and 8 bases from J, with 14 bases between. Germline CDR1 reads SGHRS; CDR2 reads YFSETQ. As processed by the authors: Cell counts per sample came from amplifying reference gene primers. Only in-frame clones appear in the TCRdb table, and some are missing; sequencing was by immunoSEQ multiplex PCR. Clone size and V and J calls were adopted from that table, with D and trimming inferred from the DNA. The sample records about 88,000 clones, 80% to 90% being singletons. This clone was recorded only once. The chain couples TRBV5-1 to TRBJ1-2; D call uncertain. The sequenced material came from peripheral blood. The sequence was obtained from a man aged 80 or over with acute or convalescent COVID-19. The CDR3: CASSLGAGGRGYTF. CDR3 in DNA: TGCGCCAGCAGCTTGGGGGCAGGAGGAAGAGGCTACACCTTC.